This T cell receptor (beta chain) was captured by sequencing in a study of shared clonotypes between healthy human individuals. CD45RO-negative, CCR7-selected cells formed the naive CD8 fraction, which excluded terminally differentiated effector memory CD45RA+ cells. With regard to this clone: Its antigen is not known. Other DNA variants within this sample encode the same CDR3.

Study-level points and caveats: Relative to memory subsets, naive subsets generally showed larger estimated richness.

Libraries were prepared by immunoSEQ multiplex PCR; TCRdb keeps only in-frame clonotypes and omits some of them. The sample holds roughly 2,000,000 clones, 80% to 95% seen once. The source is a man between 18 and 35 years old in good health. Some clones in this sample may be carry-over from other donors' samples. Sequenced sample: naive CD8+ T cells from PBMCs.

The CDR3 loop reads CASSLDRTNYGYTF. The CDR3 bases are TGTGCCAGCAGCTTAGACCGTACAAACTATGGCTACACCTTC. This chain connects TRBV7-2 to TRBJ1-2; D unresolved. Germline-derived CDR1 and CDR2 are SGHTA and FQGNSA. The CDR3 is 14 amino acids. Trimming took 1 base from V and 2 from J, leaving 8 bases between them. The variable domain in full, completed from reference TRBV7-2 and TRBJ1-2, reads GAGVSQSPSNKVTEKGKDVELRCDPISGHTALYWYRQSLGQGLEFLIYFQGNSAPDKSGLPSDRFSAERTGGSVSTLTIQRTQQEDSAVYLCASSLDRTNYGYTFGSGTRLTVV.